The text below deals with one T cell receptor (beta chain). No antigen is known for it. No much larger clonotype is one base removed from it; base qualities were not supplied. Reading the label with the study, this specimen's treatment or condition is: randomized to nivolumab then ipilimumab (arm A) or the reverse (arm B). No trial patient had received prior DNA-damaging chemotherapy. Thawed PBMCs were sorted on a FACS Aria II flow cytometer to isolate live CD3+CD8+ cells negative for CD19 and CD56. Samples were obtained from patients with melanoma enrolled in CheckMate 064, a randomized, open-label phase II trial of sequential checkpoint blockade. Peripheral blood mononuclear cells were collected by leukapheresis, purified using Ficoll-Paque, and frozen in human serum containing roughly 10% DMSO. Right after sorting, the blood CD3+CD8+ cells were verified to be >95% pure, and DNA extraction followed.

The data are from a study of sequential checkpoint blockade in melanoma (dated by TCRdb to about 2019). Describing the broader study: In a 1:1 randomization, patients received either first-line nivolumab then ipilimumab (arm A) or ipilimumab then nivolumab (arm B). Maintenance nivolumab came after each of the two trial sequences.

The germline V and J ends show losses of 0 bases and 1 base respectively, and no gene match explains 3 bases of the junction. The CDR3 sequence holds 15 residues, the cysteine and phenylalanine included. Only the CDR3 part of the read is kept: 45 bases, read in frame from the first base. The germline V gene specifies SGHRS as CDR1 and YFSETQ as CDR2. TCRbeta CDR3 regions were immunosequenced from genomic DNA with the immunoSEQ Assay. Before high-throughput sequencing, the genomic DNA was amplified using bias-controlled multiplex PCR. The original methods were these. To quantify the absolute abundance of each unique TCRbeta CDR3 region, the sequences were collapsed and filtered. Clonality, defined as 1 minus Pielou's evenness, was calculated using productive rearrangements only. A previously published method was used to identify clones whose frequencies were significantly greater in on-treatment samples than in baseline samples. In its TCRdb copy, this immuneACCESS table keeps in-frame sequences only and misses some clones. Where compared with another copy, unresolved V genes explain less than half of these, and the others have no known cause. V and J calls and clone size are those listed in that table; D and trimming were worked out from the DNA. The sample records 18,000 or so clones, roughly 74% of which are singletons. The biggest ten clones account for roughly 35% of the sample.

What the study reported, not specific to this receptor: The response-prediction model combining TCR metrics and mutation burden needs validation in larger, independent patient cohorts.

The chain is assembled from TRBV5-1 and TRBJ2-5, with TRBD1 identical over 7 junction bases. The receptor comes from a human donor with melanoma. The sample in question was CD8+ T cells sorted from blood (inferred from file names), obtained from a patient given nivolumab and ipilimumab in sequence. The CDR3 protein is CASSLATGAQETQYF. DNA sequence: TGCGCCAGCAGCTTGGCCACAGGGGCCCAAGAGACCCAGTACTTC.